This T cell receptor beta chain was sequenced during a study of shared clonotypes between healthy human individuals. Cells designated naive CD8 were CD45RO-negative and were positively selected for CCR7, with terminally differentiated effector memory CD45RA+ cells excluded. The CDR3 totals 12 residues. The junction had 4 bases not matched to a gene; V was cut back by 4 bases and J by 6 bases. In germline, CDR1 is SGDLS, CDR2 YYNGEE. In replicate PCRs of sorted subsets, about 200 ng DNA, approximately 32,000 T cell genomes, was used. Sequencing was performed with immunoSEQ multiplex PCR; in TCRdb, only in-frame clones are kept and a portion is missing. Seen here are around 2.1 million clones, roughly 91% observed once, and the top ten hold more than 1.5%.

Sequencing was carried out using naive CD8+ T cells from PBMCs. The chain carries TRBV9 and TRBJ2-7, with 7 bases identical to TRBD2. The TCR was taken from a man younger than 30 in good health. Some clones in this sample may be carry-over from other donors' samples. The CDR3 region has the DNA TGTGCCAGCAGCACCCGCGGGGGCGAGCAGTACTTC. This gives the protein CASSTRGGEQYF.